A single sample gave rise to the 22 T cell receptor beta chains below, sequenced in a study of monozygotic twins with inflammatory bowel disease. For each CDR3 protein, TCRdb gives one entry from its re-call of the 5' RACE reads, without DNA. The table gives about 380,000 distinct CDR3 sequences; the top ten clones make up 2.6% of it. Material: blood. The receptors were gathered from a human donor with ulcerative colitis or Crohn's disease, or a healthy co-twin of an affected twin (not recorded which).

CDR3: CASSTPGQGMGGYTF. The chain links TRBV27 to TRBJ1-2; TCRdb picks TRBD1, but there is no DNA to check that call. CDR3 length: 15 residues. Germline V gene lookup returns CDR1 MNHEY and CDR2 SMNVEV (reference sequence).

This rearrangement joins TRBV21-1 to TRBJ2-4; TCRdb's D call of TRBD1 is untestable without DNA. TRBV21-1 represents a pseudogene. CDR3 size: 21 residues. The CDR3 sequence is CASSTRIRDRGRQEAKNIQYF.

The CDR3 reads CASSLGTGRQPQHF. V and J are TRBV12-3 or TRBV12-4 and TRBJ1-5; TCRdb's D call, TRBD1, is unchecked because there is no DNA. The CDR3 spans 14 residues.

The gene calls are TRBV4-3 and TRBJ2-3; the TRBD1 assignment by TCRdb is unverifiable without DNA. The germline V gene encodes CDR1 LGHNA and CDR2 YSLEER. This CDR3 spans 16 amino acids. CDR3 sequence reads: CASSQDTGHHTDTQYF.

V usage is TRBV15 and J usage is TRBJ1-2. This CDR3 has 16 residues. Germline values: CDR1 LNHNV, CDR2 YYDKDF (reference sequence). CDR3 sequence reads: CATSRDQAGRLYGYTF. The full variable domain, completed using reference TRBV15 and TRBJ1-2, is DAMVIQNPRYQVTQFGKPVTLSCSQTLNHNVMYWYQQKSSQAPKLLFHYYDKDFNNEADTPDNFQSRRPNTSFCFLDIRSPGLGDTAMYLCATSRDQAGRLYGYTFGSGTRLTVV.

This chain's CDR3 is CASSLGGLNYGYTF. This rearrangement joins TRBV12-3 or TRBV12-4 to TRBJ1-2; TCRdb's D call, TRBD1, is unchecked because there is no DNA. The CDR3 sequence is 14 residues long.

This chain joins TRBV29-1 and TRBJ2-5. The germline V gene has CDR1 SQVTM and CDR2 ANQGSEA. The length of the CDR3 is 11 residues. The CDR3 region is CSVGIRETQYF.

The V gene is TRBV6-2 or TRBV6-3, the J gene TRBJ2-5; TCRdb indicates TRBD1, and absent DNA this call remains unverified. The CDR3 is made up of 15 amino acids. Germline V gives CDR1 MNHEY, CDR2 SVGEGT. This chain's CDR3 is CASSRPGNMRETQYF.

The chain carries TRBV15 and TRBJ2-2. CDR3 length equals 16 residues. Germline-derived CDR1 and CDR2 are LNHNV and YYDKDF (reference sequence). This chain's CDR3 is CATSRDSGSLTGELFF.

The CDR3 protein is CASSADTGTSQHF. V usage is TRBV12-3 or TRBV12-4 and J usage is TRBJ1-5; TCRdb picks TRBD1, but there is no DNA to check that call. CDR3 length equals 13 residues.

The rearrangement joins TRBV5-1 to TRBJ2-1; the D call from TCRdb, TRBD2, cannot be confirmed without DNA. The germline CDR1 and CDR2 sequences are SGHRS and YFSETQ. The CDR3 is made up of 15 amino acids. CDR3 protein: CASTPLGGGIDEQFF.

The V call is TRBV5-1, the J call TRBJ1-2. Germline CDR1 and CDR2: SGHRS and YFSETQ. This CDR3 has 15 amino acids. CDR3 sequence reads: CASSLGGEANYGYTF.

The CDR3 sequence is CATSEGTADPQPQHF. The chain recombines TRBV24-1 with TRBJ1-5. The CDR3 covers 15 residues. Germline lookup yields CDR1 KGHDR and CDR2 SFDVKD.

The genes are TRBV18 and TRBJ1-5; TCRdb's D call, TRBD1, is unchecked because there is no DNA. The CDR3 spans 15 residues. Germline CDR1 reads KGHSH; CDR2 reads LQKENI. This chain's CDR3 is CASSQGTVLNQPQHF.

The chain has TRBV12-3 or TRBV12-4 and TRBJ1-1; as DNA is missing, the TRBD1 call by TCRdb cannot be tested. The CDR3 is 14 residues long. CDR3: CASIPDSPNTEAFF.

V usage is TRBV18 and J usage is TRBJ1-6. This CDR3 region has 14 residues. Germline lookup yields CDR1 KGHSH and CDR2 LQKENI. The CDR3 here is CASSPRQANSPLHF.

The V and J genes are TRBV5-1 and TRBJ2-5; the TRBD1 assignment by TCRdb is unverifiable without DNA. From germline, CDR1 is SGHRS and CDR2 YFSETQ. The CDR3 is made up of 14 amino acids. CDR3 residues: CASSSQGAQETQYF.

The chain uses TRBV20-1 and TRBJ2-2; the D call of TRBD2 rests on TCRdb alone, since no DNA is present to check it. Germline-derived CDR1 and CDR2 are DFQATT and SNEGSKA (reference sequence). The CDR3 has 19 residues. The CDR3 reads CSARDQGTSGGTATGELFF.

The V gene is TRBV7-2, the J gene TRBJ1-6. The CDR3 runs 16 residues. CDR1 SGHTA and CDR2 FQGNSA come from the germline V gene. The CDR3 here is CASSLIYGAGPSPLHF.

The chain has TRBV9 and TRBJ2-7. The germline V gene has CDR1 SGDLS and CDR2 YYNGEE. The CDR3 consists of 16 residues. The CDR3 loop reads CASSVAPSWEVHEQYF.

The J gene is TRBJ2-3, the V gene TRBV18; TCRdb selects TRBD1, and the lack of DNA leaves this call unchecked. Germline loops: CDR1 KGHSH, CDR2 LQKENI. This CDR3 has 16 residues. CDR3 sequence reads: CASSPLGASDTDTQYF.

This rearrangement joins TRBV4-1 to TRBJ2-7; absent DNA, TCRdb's TRBD1 call cannot be checked. There are 16 residues in the CDR3. CDR1 and CDR2 from the germline V gene are MGHRA and YSYEKL. The CDR3: CASSQDRGAVTYEQYF.